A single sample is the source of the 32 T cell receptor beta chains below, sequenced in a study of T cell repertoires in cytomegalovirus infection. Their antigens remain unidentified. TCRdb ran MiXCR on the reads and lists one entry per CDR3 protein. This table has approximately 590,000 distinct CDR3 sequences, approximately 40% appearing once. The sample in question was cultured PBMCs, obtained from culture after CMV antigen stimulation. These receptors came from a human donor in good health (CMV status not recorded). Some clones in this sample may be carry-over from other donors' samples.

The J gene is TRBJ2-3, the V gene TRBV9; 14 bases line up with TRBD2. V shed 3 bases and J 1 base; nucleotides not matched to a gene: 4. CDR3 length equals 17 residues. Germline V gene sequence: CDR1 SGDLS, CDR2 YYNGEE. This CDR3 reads CASSGTSGGQGTDTQYF. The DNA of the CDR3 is TGTGCCAGCAGCGGGACTAGCGGGGGGCAGGGCACAGATACGCAGTATTTT.

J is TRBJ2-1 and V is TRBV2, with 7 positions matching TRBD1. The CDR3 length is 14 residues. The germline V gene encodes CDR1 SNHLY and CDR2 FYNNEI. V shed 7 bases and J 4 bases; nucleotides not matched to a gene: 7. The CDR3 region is CASIDREIYNEQFF. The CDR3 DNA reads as TGTGCCAGCATCGACAGGGAGATATACAATGAGCAGTTCTTC.

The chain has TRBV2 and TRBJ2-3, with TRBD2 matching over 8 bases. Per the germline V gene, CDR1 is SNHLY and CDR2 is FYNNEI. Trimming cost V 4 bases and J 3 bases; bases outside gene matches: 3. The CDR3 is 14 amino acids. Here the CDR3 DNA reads TGTGCCAGCAGTGTTAGCGGGGAGACAGATACGCAGTATTTT. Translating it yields CASSVSGETDTQYF.

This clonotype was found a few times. The CDR3 loop reads CASSRVEKGLAGELFF. The CDR3, as DNA: TGTGCCAGCAGCCGGGTAGAGAAGGGACTAGCGGGGGAGCTGTTTTTT. The chain links TRBV7-8 to TRBJ2-2; TRBD2 aligns across 10 bases. CDR1 is SGHVS, CDR2 FQNEAQ, per germline. This CDR3 comprises 16 residues. Trimming removed 5 bases from V and 8 bases from J; junction bases left unmatched: 11.

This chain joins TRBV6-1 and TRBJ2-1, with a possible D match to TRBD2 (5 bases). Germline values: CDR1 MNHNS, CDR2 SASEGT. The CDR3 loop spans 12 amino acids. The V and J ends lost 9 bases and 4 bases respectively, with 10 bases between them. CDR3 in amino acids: CASGAVYNEQFF. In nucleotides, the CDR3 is TGTGCCAGTGGAGCGGTGTACAATGAGCAGTTCTTC.

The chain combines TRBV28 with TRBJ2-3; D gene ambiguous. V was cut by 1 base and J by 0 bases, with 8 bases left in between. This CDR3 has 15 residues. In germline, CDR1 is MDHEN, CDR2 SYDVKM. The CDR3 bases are TGTGCCAGCAGTTTATACACTTCTAGCACAGATACGCAGTATTTT. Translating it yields CASSLYTSSTDTQYF.

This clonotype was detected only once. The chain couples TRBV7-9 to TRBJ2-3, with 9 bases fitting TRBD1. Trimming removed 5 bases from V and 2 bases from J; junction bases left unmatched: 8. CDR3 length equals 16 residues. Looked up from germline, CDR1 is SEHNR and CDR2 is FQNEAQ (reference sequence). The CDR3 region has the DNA TGTGCCAGCAGCATCGAACAGGGGGCGGACACAGATACGCAGTATTTT. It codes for CASSIEQGADTDTQYF.

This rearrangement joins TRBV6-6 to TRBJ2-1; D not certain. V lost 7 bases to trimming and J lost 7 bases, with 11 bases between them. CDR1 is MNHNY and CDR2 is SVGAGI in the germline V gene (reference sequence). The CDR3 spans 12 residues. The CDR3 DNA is TGTGCCAGCAATGACTGGGAAAATGAGCAGTTCTTC. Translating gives CASNDWENEQFF.

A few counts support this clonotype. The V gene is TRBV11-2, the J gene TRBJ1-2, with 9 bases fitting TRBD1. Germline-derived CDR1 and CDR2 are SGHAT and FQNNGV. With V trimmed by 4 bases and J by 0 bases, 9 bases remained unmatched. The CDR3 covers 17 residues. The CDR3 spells CASSSYRGRRANYGYTF. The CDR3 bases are TGTGCCAGCAGCTCGTACAGGGGGCGCAGAGCTAACTATGGCTACACCTTC.

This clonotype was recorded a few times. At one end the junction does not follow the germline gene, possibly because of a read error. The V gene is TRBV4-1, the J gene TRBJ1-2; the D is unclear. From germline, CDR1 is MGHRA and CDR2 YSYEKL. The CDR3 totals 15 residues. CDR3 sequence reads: CASSQDLRGLHGYTF. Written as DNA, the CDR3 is TGTGCCAGCAGCCAAGACCTACGCGGTCTTCATGGCTACACCTTC.

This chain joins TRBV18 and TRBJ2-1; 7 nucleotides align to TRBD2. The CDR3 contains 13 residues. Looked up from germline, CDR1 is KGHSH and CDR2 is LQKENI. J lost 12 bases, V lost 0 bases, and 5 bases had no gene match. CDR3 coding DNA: TGTGCCAGCTCACCACCGGGAGGGGAAGGGCAGTTCTTC. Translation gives CASSPPGGEGQFF.

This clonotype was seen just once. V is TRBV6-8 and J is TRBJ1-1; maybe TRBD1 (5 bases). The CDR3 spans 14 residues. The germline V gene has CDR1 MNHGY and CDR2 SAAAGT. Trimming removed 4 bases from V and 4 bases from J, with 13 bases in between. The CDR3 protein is CASSSTQGRTEAFF. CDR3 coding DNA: TGTGCCAGCAGTTCGACTCAGGGTCGCACTGAAGCTTTCTTT.

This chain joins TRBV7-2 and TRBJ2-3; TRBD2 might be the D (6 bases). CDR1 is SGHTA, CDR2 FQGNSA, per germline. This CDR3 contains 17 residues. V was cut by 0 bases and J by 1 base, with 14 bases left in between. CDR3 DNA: TGTGCCAGCAGCTTAGCAGTCCAGCGGGTGGGCACAGATACGCAGTATTTT. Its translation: CASSLAVQRVGTDTQYF.

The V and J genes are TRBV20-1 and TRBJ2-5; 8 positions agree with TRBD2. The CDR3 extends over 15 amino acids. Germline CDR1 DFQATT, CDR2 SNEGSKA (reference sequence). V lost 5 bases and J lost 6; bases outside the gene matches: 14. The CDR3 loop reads CSAGPFGGGRQTQYF. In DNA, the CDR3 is TGCAGTGCTGGACCCTTCGGGGGGGGGCGACAGACCCAGTACTTC.

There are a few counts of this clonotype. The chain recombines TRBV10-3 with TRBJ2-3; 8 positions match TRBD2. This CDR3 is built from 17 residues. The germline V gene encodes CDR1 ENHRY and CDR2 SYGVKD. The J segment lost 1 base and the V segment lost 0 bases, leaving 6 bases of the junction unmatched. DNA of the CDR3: TGTGCCATCAGTGAGTCGATGTCTAGCGGGCGCACAGATACGCAGTATTTT. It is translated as CAISESMSSGRTDTQYF.

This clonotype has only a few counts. The CDR3 bases are TGTGCCAGCAGCTTAGCCGGGACAGTCTCCTACAATGAGCAGTTCTTC. This translates into CASSLAGTVSYNEQFF. This chain links TRBV7-2 with TRBJ2-1, with TRBD1 matching over 7 bases. The CDR3 is 16 residues long. The J segment lost 0 bases and the V segment lost 0 bases, leaving 2 bases of the junction unmatched. Looked up from germline, CDR1 is SGHTA and CDR2 is FQGNSA. The full variable domain, rest sourced from reference TRBV7-2 and TRBJ2-1, is GAGVSQSPSNKVTEKGKDVELRCDPISGHTALYWYRQSLGQGLEFLIYFQGNSAPDKSGLPSDRFSAERTGGSVSTLTIQRTQQEDSAVYLCASSLAGTVSYNEQFFGPGTRLTVL.

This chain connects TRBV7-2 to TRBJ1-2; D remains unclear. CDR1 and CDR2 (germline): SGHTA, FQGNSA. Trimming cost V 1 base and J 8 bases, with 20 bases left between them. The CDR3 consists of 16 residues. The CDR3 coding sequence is TGTGCCAGCAGCTTAGGGTCAGAGTGGGGATTTAGAGGCTACACCTTC. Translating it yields CASSLGSEWGFRGYTF.

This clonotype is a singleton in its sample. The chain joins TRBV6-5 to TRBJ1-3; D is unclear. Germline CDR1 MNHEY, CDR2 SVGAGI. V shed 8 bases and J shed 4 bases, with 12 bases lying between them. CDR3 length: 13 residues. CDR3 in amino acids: CASGRVSGNTIYF. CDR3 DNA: TGTGCCAGCGGTAGGGTTTCGGGAAACACCATATATTTT.

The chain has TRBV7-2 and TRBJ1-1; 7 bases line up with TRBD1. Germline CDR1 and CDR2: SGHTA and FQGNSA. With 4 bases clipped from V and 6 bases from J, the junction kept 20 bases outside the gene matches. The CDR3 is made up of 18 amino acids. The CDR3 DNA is TGTGCCAGCAGCTCTTTTGGACCGACAGGGTCACTTTTCTCTGAAGCTTTCTTT. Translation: CASSSFGPTGSLFSEAFF.

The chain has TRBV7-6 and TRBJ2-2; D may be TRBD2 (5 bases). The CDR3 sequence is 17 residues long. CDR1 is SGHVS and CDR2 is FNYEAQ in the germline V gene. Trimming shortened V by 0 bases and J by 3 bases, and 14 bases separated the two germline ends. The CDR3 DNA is TGTGCCAGCAGCTTAGCGCAAAGGGTGAGGGACACCGGGGAGCTGTTTTTT. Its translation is CASSLAQRVRDTGELFF.

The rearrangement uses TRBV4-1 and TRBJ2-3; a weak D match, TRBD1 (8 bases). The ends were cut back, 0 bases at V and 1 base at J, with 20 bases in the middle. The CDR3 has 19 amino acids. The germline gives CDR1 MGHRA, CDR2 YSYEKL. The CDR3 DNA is TGCGCCAGCAGCCAAGAACAGGGGGGGACCCCCCAGGGCACAGATACGCAGTATTTT. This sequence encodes CASSQEQGGTPQGTDTQYF.

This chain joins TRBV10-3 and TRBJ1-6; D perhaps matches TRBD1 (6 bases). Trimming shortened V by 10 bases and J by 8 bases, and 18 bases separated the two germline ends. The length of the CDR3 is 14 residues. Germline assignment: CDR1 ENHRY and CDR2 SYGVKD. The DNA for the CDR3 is TGTGCCACTCGAGAGGACAGCTTTTATTCACCCCTCCACTTT. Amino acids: CATREDSFYSPLHF.

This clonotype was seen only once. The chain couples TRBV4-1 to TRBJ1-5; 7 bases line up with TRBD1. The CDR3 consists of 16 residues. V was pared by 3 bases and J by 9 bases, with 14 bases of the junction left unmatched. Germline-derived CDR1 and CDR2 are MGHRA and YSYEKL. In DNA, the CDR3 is TGCGCCAGCAGCCAGGAGTTTACAGGGGTAAGCAGGCCCCAGCATTTT. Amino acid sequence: CASSQEFTGVSRPQHF.

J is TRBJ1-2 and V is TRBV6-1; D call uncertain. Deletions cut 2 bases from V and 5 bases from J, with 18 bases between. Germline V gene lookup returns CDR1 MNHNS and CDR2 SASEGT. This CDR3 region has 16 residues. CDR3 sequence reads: CASSEPGRSLNYGYTF. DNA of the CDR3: TGTGCCAGCAGTGAACCTGGGCGCAGCCTTAATTATGGCTACACCTTC.

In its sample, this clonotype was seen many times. The CDR3 nucleotides read TGTGCCAGCAGTTTTCCCGGTCCCAGCGGACAGCCCTCGACGGGAGAGACCCAGTACTTC. It yields the protein CASSFPGPSGQPSTGETQYF. The J gene is TRBJ2-5, the V gene TRBV12-3 or TRBV12-4, with a possible D match to TRBD1 (6 bases). The CDR3 covers 20 residues. V lost 3 bases to trimming and J lost 4 bases, with 30 bases between them.

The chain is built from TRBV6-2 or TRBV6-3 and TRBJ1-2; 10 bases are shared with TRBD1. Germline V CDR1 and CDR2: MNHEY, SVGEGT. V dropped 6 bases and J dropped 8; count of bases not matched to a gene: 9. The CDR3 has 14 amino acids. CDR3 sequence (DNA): TGTGCCAGCAGGGGCGACAGGGGGCTTGGGGGCTACACCTTC. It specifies CASRGDRGLGGYTF.

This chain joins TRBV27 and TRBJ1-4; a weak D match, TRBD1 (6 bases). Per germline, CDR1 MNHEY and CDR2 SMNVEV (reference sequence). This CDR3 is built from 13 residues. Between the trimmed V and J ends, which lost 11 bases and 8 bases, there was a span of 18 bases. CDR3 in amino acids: CAGTRGGGEKLFF. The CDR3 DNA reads TGTGCCGGAACCAGAGGGGGGGGCGAAAAACTGTTTTTT.

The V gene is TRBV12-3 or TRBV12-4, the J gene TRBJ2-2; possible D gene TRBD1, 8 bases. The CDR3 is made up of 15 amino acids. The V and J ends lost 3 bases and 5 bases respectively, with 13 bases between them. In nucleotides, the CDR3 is TGTGCCAGCAGTTTTGACAGGGGAGGGACCGGGGAGCTGTTTTTT. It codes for CASSFDRGGTGELFF.

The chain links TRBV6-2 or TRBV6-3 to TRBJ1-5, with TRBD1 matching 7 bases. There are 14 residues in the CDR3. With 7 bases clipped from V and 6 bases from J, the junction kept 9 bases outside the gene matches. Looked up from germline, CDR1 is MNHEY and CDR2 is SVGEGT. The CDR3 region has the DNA TGTGCCAGCATAGAGGGGGCGAGGGGTCAGCCCCAGCATTTT. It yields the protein CASIEGARGQPQHF.

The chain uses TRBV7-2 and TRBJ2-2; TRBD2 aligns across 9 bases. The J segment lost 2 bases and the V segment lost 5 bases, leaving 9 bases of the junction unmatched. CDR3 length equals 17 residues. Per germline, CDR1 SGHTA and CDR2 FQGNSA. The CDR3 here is CASSRITSGRNTGELFF. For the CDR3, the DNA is TGTGCCAGCAGCCGAATCACTAGCGGGCGAAACACCGGGGAGCTGTTTTTT.

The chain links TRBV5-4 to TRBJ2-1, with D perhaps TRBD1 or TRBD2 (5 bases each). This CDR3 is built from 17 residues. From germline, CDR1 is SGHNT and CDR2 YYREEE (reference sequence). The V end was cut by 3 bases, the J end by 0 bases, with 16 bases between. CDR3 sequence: CASSSAGRTYSYNEQFF. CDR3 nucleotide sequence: TGTGCCAGCAGCTCGGCAGGGAGAACCTACTCCTACAATGAGCAGTTCTTC.

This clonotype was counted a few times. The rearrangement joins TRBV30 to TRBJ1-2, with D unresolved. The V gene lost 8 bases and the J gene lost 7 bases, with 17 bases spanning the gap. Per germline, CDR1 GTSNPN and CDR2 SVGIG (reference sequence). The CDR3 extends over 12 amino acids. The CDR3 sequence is CAQMDVMGGYTF. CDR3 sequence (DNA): TGTGCCCAGATGGATGTGATGGGTGGCTACACCTTC.